This T cell receptor (beta chain) was found in a study of blood T cell repertoires in COVID-19. About the study: The samples span acute and convalescent COVID-19 from the United States, Italy and Spain. Nucleic acid was either cDNA or gDNA, and it came from T cells, B-cell-depleted T cells, or PBMCs.

The authors' processing: Amplifying reference gene primers gave estimates of nucleated cell counts. Clones were sequenced by immunoSEQ multiplex PCR, and TCRdb holds only the in-frame ones, with some missing. From that table come the V and J calls and clone size; the DNA was used to work out D and trimming. The sample lists some 88,000 clones; more than 75% were seen once. Trimming cost V 4 bases and J 1 base, with 14 bases left between them. CDR1 and CDR2 (germline): KGHSY, FQNENV. This CDR3 spans 16 amino acids. The gene calls are TRBV16 and TRBJ2-1; tentatively, D is TRBD2 (5 bases). Sequences were obtained from peripheral blood. The sequence derives from a human donor in a cohort sampled during active COVID-19. The CDR3: CASSPQLGYSYNEQFF. In DNA, the CDR3 is TGTGCCAGCAGCCCCCAACTAGGGTATTCCTACAATGAGCAGTTCTTC.